Sequencing of this T cell receptor (beta chain) was carried out in a study of naive and memory T cell subsets. Study findings and constraints: Over 90% of naive TCR sequences appeared only once, unlike memory subsets. In CD4 and CD8 cells, diversity dropped from naive through EMRA.

CD4 T cells were positively selected, then CD8 T cells from the CD4-negative fraction. On this clonotype itself: Its antigen is unidentified.

Two oligonucleotides, mixed equimolar, formed the beta constant-region primer covering TRBC1 and TRBC2. Four rounds of PCR amplified the ligated cDNA using nested alpha and beta constant-region primers plus SP2. A 12-nucleotide UMI and the SP2 primer were added to the cDNA 3' end by oligonucleotide ligation. TCRdb ran MiXCR on the UMI-ligation and nested PCR reads and lists one entry per CDR3 protein. The sample lists approximately 31,000 distinct CDR3 sequences; around 20% were seen once. The V gene's germline CDR1 is DFQATT and CDR2 SNEGSKA (reference sequence). V was cut by 1 base and J by 8 bases, with 11 bases left in between. The length of the CDR3 is 13 residues.

The rearrangement uses TRBV20-1 and TRBJ1-4; the D gene is possibly TRBD1 (6 bases). This TCR came from a human donor in good health. Specimen: effector memory CD4+ T cells from blood. Noted subset: effector memory, CD45RA- CD27-. The CDR3 loop is CSARATGREKLFF. CDR3 in DNA: TGCAGTGCTAGAGCGACAGGCCGGGAAAAACTGTTTTTT.